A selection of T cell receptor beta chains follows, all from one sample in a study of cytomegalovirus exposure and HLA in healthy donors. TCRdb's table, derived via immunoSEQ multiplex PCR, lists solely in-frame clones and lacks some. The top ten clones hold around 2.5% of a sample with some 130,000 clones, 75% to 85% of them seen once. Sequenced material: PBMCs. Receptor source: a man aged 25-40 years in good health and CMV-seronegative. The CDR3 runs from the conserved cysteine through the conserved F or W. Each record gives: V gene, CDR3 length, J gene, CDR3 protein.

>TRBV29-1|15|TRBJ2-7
CSVEDSGRASIEQYF
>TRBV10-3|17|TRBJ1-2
CAISETGTGAKFYGYTF
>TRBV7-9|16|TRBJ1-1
CASSLMMGRGLAEAFF
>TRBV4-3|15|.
CASSQWQRTDYEQYF
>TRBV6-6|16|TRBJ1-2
CASSYGLATEPMNYTF
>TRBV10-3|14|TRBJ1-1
CAISEGDSETEAFF
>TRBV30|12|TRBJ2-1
CAWGTGSNEQFF
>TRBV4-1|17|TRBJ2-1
CASSQPARPGVYNEQFF
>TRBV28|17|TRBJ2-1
CASSWSPFSGRSDEQFF
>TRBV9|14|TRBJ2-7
CASSVGSGSHEQYF
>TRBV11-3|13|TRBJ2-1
CASSPGGSTEQFF
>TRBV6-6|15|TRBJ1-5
CASSQDRVGNQPQNF
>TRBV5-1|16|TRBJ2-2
CASSLEGTVNTGELFF
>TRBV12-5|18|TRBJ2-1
CASGLQPWTSGTYNEQFF
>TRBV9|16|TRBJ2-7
CASSEGTSGDPYEQYF
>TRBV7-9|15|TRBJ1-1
CASSFGLDRSVEAFF
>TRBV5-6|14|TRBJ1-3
CASSLGPGGNTIYF
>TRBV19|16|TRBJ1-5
CASSIVGGYSNQPQHF
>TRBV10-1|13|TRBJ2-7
CASSDGVSYEQYF
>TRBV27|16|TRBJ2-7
CASSFSLERGIYEQYF
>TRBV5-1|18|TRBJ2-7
CASSLALSGLAISYEQYF
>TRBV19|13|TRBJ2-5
CASSVLEKETQYF
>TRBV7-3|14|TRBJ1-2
CASSLDGTVSGYTF
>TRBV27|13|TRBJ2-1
CASSFHSYNEQFF
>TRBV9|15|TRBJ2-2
CASSESGGGSGELFF
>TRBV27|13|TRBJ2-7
CASRPRGIDEQYF
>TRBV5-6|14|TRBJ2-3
CASSLPGSTDTQYF
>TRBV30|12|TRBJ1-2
CAWSSLAYGYTF
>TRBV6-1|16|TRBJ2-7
CASSEPVAGGSYEQYF
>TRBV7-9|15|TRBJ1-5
CASSLGGLRDQPQNF
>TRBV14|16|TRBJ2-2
CASSPIAGLNTGELFF
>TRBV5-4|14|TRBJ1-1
CASSLGQANTEAFF